The rows below give T cell receptor beta chains drawn from one sample of a study of shared clonotypes between healthy human individuals. The method was immunoSEQ multiplex PCR; TCRdb's version includes in-frame clones alone and lacks a portion of them. Of roughly 1.4 million clones in the sample, just under 99% are singletons; the top ten hold under 0.45%. Sequencing used naive CD4+ T cells sorted from blood. Receptor source: a man aged 25 to 40 in good health. Both conserved end residues are part of each CDR3. D genes are given only for firm matches. Some rows mark clone size as missing; the rest say once, few, many or name a class of expanded clone.

NA,TRBV29-1,TRBD2,TRBJ2-3,CSALGLAETTDTQYF,TGCAGCGCCCTAGGACTAGCCGAAACCACAGATACGCAGTATTTT
once,TRBV14,TRBD2,TRBJ2-7,CASSQGSGRAKYDEQYF,TGTGCCAGCAGCCAAGGGTCCGGGAGGGCCAAATACGACGAGCAGTACTTC
NA,TRBV9,TRBD1,TRBJ2-5,CASSAMTGGPSKETQYF,TGTGCCAGCAGCGCAATGACAGGGGGCCCGAGTAAAGAGACCCAGTACTTC
NA,TRBV7-6,TRBD1,TRBJ2-2,CASSLGTGGATGELFF,TGTGCCAGCAGCTTAGGGACAGGGGGCGCAACCGGGGAGCTGTTTTTT
NA,TRBV2,NA,TRBJ1-5,CASSVGTAGQPQHF,TGTGCCAGCAGTGTTGGGACCGCAGGGCAGCCCCAGCATTTT
NA,TRBV6-6,NA,TRBJ1-1,CASSYASPAAEAFF,TGTGCCAGCAGTTACGCGTCCCCAGCAGCTGAAGCTTTCTTT
NA,TRBV5-1,TRBD1,TRBJ2-1,CASTPRTGYNEQFF,TGCGCCAGCACCCCGCGGACAGGTTACAATGAGCAGTTCTTC
NA,TRBV30,TRBD2,TRBJ2-1,CAWIPGLAGEGEQFF,TGTGCCTGGATACCGGGACTAGCGGGAGAGGGTGAGCAGTTCTTC
NA,TRBV10-3,NA,TRBJ2-7,CAISELATADRYEQYF,TGTGCCATCAGTGAACTCGCGACGGCGGACCGCTACGAGCAGTACTTC
NA,TRBV28,NA,TRBJ1-2,CASSERARGSGNYGYTF,TGTGCCAGCAGTGAAAGGGCCAGGGGTTCGGGTAACTATGGCTACACCTTC
NA,TRBV5-4,TRBD2,TRBJ2-3,CASSHIAGGPSTQYF,TGTGCCAGCAGCCATATAGCGGGAGGGCCAAGTACGCAGTATTTT
NA,TRBV5-4,NA,TRBJ2-3,CASSLVAYTDTQYF,TGTGCCAGCAGCTTGGTCGCCTATACAGATACGCAGTATTTT
NA,TRBV18,NA,TRBJ2-7,CASSPLPRALEQYF,TGTGCCAGCTCACCGCTACCCAGGGCGCTCGAGCAGTACTTC
NA,TRBV7-2,NA,TRBJ2-3,CASSLGTGAGLVDTQYF,TGTGCCAGCAGCTTAGGGACAGGAGCGGGATTGGTGGATACGCAGTATTTT
NA,TRBV6-5,NA,TRBJ1-5,CASSYSGQPNQPQHF,TGTGCCAGCAGTTACTCGGGGCAGCCTAATCAGCCCCAGCATTTT
NA,TRBV11-2,NA,TRBJ1-5,CASSLVSGPAQPQHF,TGTGCCAGCAGCTTAGTATCAGGCCCCGCTCAGCCCCAGCATTTT
NA,TRBV9,TRBD1,TRBJ2-1,CASSADRVTYNEQFF,TGTGCCAGCAGCGCAGACAGGGTGACCTACAATGAGCAGTTCTTC
NA,TRBV27,NA,TRBJ1-4,CASSGSNEKLFF,TGTGCCAGCAGTGGCAGTAATGAAAAACTGTTTTTT
NA,TRBV27,TRBD1,TRBJ1-5,CASRPSGGQPQHF,TGTGCCAGCAGACCCTCAGGGGGTCAGCCCCAGCATTTT
NA,TRBV10-3,TRBD1,TRBJ2-5,CAISRGQQETQYF,TGTGCCATCAGTCGGGGACAGCAAGAGACCCAGTACTTC
NA,TRBV11-2,NA,TRBJ1-3,CASSVLSGNTIYF,TGTGCCAGCAGCGTACTCTCTGGAAACACCATATATTTT
once,TRBV18,NA,TRBJ2-6,CASSPPRGGADGANVLTF,TGTGCCAGCTCACCACCGAGAGGTGGGGCGGATGGGGCCAACGTCCTGACTTTC
NA,TRBV9,NA,TRBJ2-1,CASSVGTSPTDNEQFF,TGTGCCAGCAGCGTCGGGACTTCCCCAACCGACAATGAGCAGTTCTTC
once,TRBV10-1,TRBD2,TRBJ2-3,CASSLTSGTDTQYF,TGCGCCAGCAGTCTGACTAGCGGCACAGATACGCAGTATTTT
NA,TRBV5-1,TRBD2,TRBJ2-1,CASSWGGNSYNEQFF,TGCGCCAGCAGCTGGGGGGGAAACTCCTACAATGAGCAGTTCTTC
NA,TRBV7-9,NA,TRBJ2-1,CASSLGLGQVHNEQFF,TGTGCCAGCAGCTTAGGACTAGGGCAGGTGCACAATGAGCAGTTCTTC
NA,TRBV5-4,NA,TRBJ2-7,CASSRRTEPYEQYF,TGTGCCAGCAGCAGACGGACTGAACCCTACGAGCAGTACTTC
once,TRBV7-8,NA,TRBJ2-5,CASSQGGRETQYF,TGTGCCAGCAGCCAGGGGGGGAGAGAGACCCAGTACTTC
NA,TRBV19,NA,TRBJ2-7,CASSVLVASSYEQYF,TGTGCCAGTAGTGTCCTAGTAGCGAGCTCCTACGAGCAGTACTTC
NA,TRBV19,NA,TRBJ2-6,CASSILGANVLTF,TGTGCCAGTAGTATACTTGGGGCCAACGTCCTGACTTTC
NA,TRBV28,TRBD1,TRBJ1-1,CASTADREGAEAFF,TGTGCCAGCACCGCGGACAGGGAGGGAGCGGAAGCTTTCTTT
NA,TRBV7-9,NA,TRBJ2-3,CASSSGGAGTDTQYF,TGTGCCAGCAGCTCCGGGGGCGCAGGCACAGATACGCAGTATTTT
NA,TRBV5-4,TRBD1,TRBJ1-2,CASSQQGPSVYGYTF,TGTGCCAGCAGCCAACAGGGGCCGTCGGTCTATGGCTACACCTTC
NA,TRBV5-1,TRBD1,TRBJ2-5,CASGTDEETQYF,TGCGCCAGCGGGACAGATGAAGAGACCCAGTACTTC
NA,TRBV6-6,NA,TRBJ1-5,CASSYSTWLQPQHF,TGTGCCAGCAGTTACTCTACGTGGCTTCAGCCCCAGCATTTT
once,TRBV18,NA,TRBJ2-5,CASSRGTLEETQYF,TGTGCCAGCTCACGAGGGACGTTGGAAGAGACCCAGTACTTC
NA,TRBV5-1,TRBD1,TRBJ2-5,CASSPGTDQETQYF,TGCGCCAGCAGCCCCGGGACAGACCAAGAGACCCAGTACTTC
NA,TRBV11-3,NA,TRBJ2-7,CASSLENSEQYF,TGTGCCAGCAGCTTAGAAAATAGCGAGCAGTACTTC
NA,TRBV5-1,TRBD2,TRBJ2-3,CASSAGLAGGIASTDTQYF,TGCGCCAGCAGCGCGGGACTAGCGGGAGGGATCGCCAGCACAGATACGCAGTATTTT
NA,TRBV5-1,NA,TRBJ2-7,CASKPPRGDSYEQYF,TGCGCCAGCAAACCCCCGAGAGGGGACTCCTACGAGCAGTACTTC
NA,TRBV7-2,NA,TRBJ1-2,CASSLAVVSYGYTF,TGTGCCAGCAGCTTAGCCGTTGTCAGCTATGGCTACACCTTC
NA,TRBV6-1,NA,TRBJ1-1,CASSNLLDTEAFF,TGTGCCAGCAGTAACCTCTTGGACACTGAAGCTTTCTTT
NA,TRBV5-4,NA,TRBJ2-7,CASSLDGSGPSSYEQYF,TGTGCCAGCAGCTTGGATGGTTCGGGGCCCTCCTCCTACGAGCAGTACTTC
NA,TRBV7-2,TRBD1,TRBJ1-4,CASSVPGQGEKLFF,TGTGCCAGCAGCGTACCGGGACAGGGGGAAAAACTGTTTTTT
NA,TRBV18,TRBD1,TRBJ2-7,CASSFDRAFYEQYF,TGTGCCAGCTCTTTTGACAGGGCTTTCTACGAGCAGTACTTC
NA,TRBV5-1,TRBD1,TRBJ2-7,CASSLAAPGTANSYEQYF,TGCGCCAGCAGCTTGGCCGCCCCCGGGACAGCCAACTCCTACGAGCAGTACTTC
NA,TRBV2,TRBD2,TRBJ2-1,CASSGLAASSYNEQFF,TGTGCCAGCAGTGGACTAGCGGCCAGCTCCTACAATGAGCAGTTCTTC
once,TRBV19,NA,TRBJ1-2,CASSRGNYGYTF,TGTGCCAGTAGTAGGGGGAACTATGGCTACACCTTC
NA,TRBV7-8,NA,TRBJ2-7,CASSLGDGIRGSYEQYF,TGTGCCAGCAGCTTAGGCGACGGGATCCGAGGCTCCTACGAGCAGTACTTC
NA,TRBV2,NA,TRBJ2-7,CASSSIVSSSYEQYF,TGTGCCAGCAGTTCCATAGTGAGTTCCTCCTACGAGCAGTACTTC
NA,TRBV2,NA,TRBJ1-5,CASSVKGANQPQHF,TGTGCCAGCAGTGTGAAAGGGGCGAATCAGCCCCAGCATTTT
NA,TRBV13,TRBD2,TRBJ2-2,CASSLGLAGGINTGELFF,TGTGCCAGCAGCTTAGGGCTAGCGGGAGGCATTAACACCGGGGAGCTGTTTTTT
NA,TRBV7-8,NA,TRBJ1-4,CASSTARVPTNEKLFF,TGTGCCAGCAGCACGGCAAGGGTCCCAACTAATGAAAAACTGTTTTTT
NA,TRBV7-9,NA,TRBJ1-1,CASSPDGGEAFF,TGTGCCAGCAGCCCGGATGGGGGAGAAGCTTTCTTT